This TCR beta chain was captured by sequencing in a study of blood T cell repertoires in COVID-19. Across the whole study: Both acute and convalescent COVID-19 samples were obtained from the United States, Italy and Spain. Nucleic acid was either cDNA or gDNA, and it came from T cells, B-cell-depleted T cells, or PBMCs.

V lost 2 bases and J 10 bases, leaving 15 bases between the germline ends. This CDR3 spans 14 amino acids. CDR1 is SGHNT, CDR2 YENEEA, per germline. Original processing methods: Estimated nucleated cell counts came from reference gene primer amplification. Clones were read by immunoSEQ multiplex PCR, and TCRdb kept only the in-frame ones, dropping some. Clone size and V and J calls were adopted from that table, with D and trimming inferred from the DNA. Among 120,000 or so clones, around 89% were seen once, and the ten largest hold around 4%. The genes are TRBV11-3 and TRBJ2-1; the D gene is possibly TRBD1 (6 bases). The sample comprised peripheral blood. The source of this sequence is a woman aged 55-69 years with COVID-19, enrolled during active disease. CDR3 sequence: CASSLLDARGEQFF. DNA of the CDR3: TGTGCCAGCAGCTTACTCGACGCAAGGGGGGAGCAGTTCTTC. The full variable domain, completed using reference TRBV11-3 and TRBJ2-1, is EAGVVQSPRYKIIEKKQPVAFWCNPISGHNTLYWYLQNLGQGPELLIRYENEEAVDDSQLPKDRFSAERLKGVDSTLKIQPAELGDSAVYLCASSLLDARGEQFFGPGTRLTVL.